This T cell receptor (beta chain) was documented in a study of CD8 T cells in ankylosing spondylitis. Study-wide findings and caveats: The clones that were linked to disease were reported to be significantly enriched in matched synovial fluid samples from ankylosing spondylitis patients.

TCRdb fed the 5' RACE reads into MiXCR, producing one record per CDR3 protein. The sample consists of 250,000 to 300,000 distinct CDR3 sequences, about 20% of them appearing once. This clonotype was detected only a few times. Its antigen is currently unknown. Germline V CDR1 and CDR2: LGHDT, YNNKEL (reference sequence). Trimming removed 4 bases from V and 8 bases from J, with 11 bases in between. This CDR3 has 13 amino acids. The chain joins TRBV3-1 to TRBJ1-4; D unresolved. Input material: blood, either unsorted or a sorted T cell fraction (not recorded which). The sequence derives from a male donor with ankylosing spondylitis or in good health (not recorded which). CDR3 residues: CASSRNAEEKLFF. The DNA for the CDR3 is TGTGCCAGCAGCCGGAATGCGGAGGAAAAACTGTTTTTT.